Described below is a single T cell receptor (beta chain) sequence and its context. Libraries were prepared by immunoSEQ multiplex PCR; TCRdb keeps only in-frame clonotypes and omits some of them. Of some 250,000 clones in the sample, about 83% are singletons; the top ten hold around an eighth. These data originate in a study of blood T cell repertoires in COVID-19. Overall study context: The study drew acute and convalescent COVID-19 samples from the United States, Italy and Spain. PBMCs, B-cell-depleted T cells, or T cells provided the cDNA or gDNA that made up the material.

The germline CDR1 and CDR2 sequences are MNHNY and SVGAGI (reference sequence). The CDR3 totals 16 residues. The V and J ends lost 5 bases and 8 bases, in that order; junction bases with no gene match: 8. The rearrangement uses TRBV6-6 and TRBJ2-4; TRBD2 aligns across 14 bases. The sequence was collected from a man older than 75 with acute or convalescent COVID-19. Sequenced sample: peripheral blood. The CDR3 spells CASSRRTSGRQHIQYF. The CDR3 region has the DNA TGTGCCAGCAGTCGTCGGACTAGCGGGAGGCAGCACATTCAGTACTTC.